This T cell receptor (beta chain) is drawn from a study of preoperative IRX-2 immunotherapy in early breast cancer. The treatment denotes: preoperative locoregional IRX-2 cytokine immunotherapy. Preoperative locoregional IRX-2 cytokine immunotherapy was tested in the phase Ib source study. The data were produced by immunoSEQ multiplex PCR, yet TCRdb's version contains in-frame clones alone and is incomplete. This sample yields about 67,000 clones, of which roughly 94% are seen a single time; 1.5% to 2% belongs to the top ten. In germline, CDR1 is SGHAT, CDR2 FQNNGV. This CDR3 is 15 amino acids long. V dropped 3 bases and J dropped 5; count of bases not matched to a gene: 8.

The sequence was obtained from a human donor with breast cancer. This chain connects TRBV11-2 to TRBJ2-5, with TRBD2 matching over 8 bases. Sample collection occurred from a patient treated with IRX-2 immunotherapy. Written as DNA, the CDR3 is TGTGCCAGCAGCTTTAATAGCGGGGTGGAGGAGACCCAGTACTTC. Translating gives CASSFNSGVEETQYF.